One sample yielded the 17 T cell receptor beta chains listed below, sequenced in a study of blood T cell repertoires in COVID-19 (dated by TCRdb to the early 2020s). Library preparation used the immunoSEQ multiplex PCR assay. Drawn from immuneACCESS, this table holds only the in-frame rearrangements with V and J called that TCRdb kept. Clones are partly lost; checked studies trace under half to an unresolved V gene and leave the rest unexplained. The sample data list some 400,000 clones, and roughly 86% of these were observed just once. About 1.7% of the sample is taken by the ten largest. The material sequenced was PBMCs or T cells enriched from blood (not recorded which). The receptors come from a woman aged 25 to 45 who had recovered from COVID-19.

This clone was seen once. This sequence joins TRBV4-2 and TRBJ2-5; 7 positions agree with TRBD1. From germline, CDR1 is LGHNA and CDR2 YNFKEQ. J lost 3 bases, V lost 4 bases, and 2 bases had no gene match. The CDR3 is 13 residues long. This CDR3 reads CASSLGTEETQYF. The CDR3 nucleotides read TGTGCCAGCAGCCTCGGGACAGAAGAGACCCAGTACTTC.

This CDR3 reads CASSNTGTGNYGYTF. CDR3 bases: TGTGCCAGCAGTAACACCGGGACAGGCAACTATGGCTACACCTTC. V usage is TRBV5-5 and J usage is TRBJ1-2, with 8 bases identical to TRBD1. This CDR3 is built from 15 residues. The germline CDR1 and CDR2 sequences are SGHKS and YYEKEE (reference sequence). V trimming: 5 bases; J trimming: 2 bases; junction bases outside the gene matches: 8.

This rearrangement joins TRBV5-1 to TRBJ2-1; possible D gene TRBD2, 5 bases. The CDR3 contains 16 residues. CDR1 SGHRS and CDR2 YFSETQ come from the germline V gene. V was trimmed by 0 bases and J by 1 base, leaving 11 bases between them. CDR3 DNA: TGCGCCAGCAGCTTGGACGGGATCTCTTCCTACAATGAGCAGTTCTTC. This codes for CASSLDGISSYNEQFF.

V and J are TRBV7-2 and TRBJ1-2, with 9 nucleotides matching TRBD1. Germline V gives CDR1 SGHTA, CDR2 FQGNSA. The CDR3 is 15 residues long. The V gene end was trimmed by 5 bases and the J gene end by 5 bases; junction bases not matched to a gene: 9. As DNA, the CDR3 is TGTGCCAGCAGCCAACAGGGGGCGAACTTTTATGGCTACACCTTC. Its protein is CASSQQGANFYGYTF.

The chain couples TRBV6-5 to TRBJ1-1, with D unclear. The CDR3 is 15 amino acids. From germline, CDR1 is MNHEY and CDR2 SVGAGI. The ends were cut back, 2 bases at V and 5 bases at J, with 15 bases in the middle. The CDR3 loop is CASSYGVVRGTEAFF. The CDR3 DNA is TGTGCCAGCAGTTACGGTGTGGTCAGAGGGACTGAAGCTTTCTTT.

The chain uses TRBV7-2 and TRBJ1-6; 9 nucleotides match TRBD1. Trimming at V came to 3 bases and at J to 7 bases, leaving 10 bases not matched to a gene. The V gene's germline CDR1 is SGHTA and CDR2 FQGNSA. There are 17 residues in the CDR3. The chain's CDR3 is CASSFPVGTGRNSPLHF. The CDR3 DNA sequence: TGTGCCAGCAGCTTCCCCGTCGGGACAGGGAGGAATTCACCCCTCCACTTT.

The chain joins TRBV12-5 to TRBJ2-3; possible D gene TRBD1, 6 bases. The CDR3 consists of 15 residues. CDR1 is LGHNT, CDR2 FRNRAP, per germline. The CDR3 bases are TGTGCCCTCACCGCAGGGGATACTTTCACAGATACGCAGTATTTT. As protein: CALTAGDTFTDTQYF.

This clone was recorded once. As DNA, the CDR3 is TGTGCCAGCAGTCGCGGGACAGGGTTCTATGGCTACACCTTC. This codes for CASSRGTGFYGYTF. The rearrangement joins TRBV6-5 to TRBJ1-2, with 9 positions matching TRBD1. V dropped 5 bases and J dropped 4; count of bases not matched to a gene: 5. Looked up from germline, CDR1 is MNHEY and CDR2 is SVGAGI. This CDR3 is 14 amino acids long.

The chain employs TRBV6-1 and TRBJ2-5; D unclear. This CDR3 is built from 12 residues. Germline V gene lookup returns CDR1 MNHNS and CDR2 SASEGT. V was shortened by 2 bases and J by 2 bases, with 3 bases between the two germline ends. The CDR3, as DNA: TGTGCCAGCAGTGAACAGCAAGAGACCCAGTACTTC. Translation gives CASSEQQETQYF.

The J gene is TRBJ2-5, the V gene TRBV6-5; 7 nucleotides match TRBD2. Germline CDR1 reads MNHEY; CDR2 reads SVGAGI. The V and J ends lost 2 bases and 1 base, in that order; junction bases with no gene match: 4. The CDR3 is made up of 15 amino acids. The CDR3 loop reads CASSYLRTSQETQYF. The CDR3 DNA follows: TGTGCCAGCAGTTACCTAAGGACTAGCCAAGAGACCCAGTACTTC.

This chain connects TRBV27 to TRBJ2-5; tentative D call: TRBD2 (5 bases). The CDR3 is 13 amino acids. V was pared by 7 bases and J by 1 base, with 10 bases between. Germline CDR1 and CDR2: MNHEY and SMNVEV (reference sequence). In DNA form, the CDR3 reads TGTGCCAGCACAGGAGGTGGCCAAGAGACCCAGTACTTC. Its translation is CASTGGGQETQYF.

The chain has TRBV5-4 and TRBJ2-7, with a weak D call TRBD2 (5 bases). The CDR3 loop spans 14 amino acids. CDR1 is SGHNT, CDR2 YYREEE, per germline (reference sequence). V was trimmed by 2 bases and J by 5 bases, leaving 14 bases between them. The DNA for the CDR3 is TGTGCCAGCAGCTTCTGGGGTAGCGAGAACGAGCAGTACTTC. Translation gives CASSFWGSENEQYF.

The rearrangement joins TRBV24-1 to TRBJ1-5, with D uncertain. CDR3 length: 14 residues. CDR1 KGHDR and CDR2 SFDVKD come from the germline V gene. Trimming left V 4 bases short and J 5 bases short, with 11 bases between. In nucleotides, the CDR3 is TGTGCCACCAGTGACCCCCCCTCGGATCAGCCCCAGCATTTT. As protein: CATSDPPSDQPQHF.

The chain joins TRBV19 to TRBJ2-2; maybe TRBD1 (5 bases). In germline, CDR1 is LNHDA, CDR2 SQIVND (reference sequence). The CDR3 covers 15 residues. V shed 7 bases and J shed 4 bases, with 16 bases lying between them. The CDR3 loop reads CASKTQTAPTGELFF. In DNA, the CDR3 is TGTGCCAGTAAAACCCAGACAGCACCCACCGGGGAGCTGTTTTTT.

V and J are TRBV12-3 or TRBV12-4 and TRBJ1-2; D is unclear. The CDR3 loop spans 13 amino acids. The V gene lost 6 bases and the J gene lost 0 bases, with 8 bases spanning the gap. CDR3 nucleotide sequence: TGTGCCAGCAGCCGGTCATCTAACTATGGCTACACCTTC. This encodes CASSRSSNYGYTF.

CDR3 sequence reads: CAWSRGKSGTDTQYF. The CDR3, as DNA: TGTGCCTGGAGTAGGGGGAAGAGTGGCACAGATACGCAGTATTTT. The chain joins TRBV30 to TRBJ2-3; weak D call: TRBD1 (6 bases). Trimming stripped 2 bases from V and 1 base from J, with 13 bases between. CDR1 GTSNPN and CDR2 SVGIG come from the germline V gene (reference sequence). The CDR3 is 15 amino acids.

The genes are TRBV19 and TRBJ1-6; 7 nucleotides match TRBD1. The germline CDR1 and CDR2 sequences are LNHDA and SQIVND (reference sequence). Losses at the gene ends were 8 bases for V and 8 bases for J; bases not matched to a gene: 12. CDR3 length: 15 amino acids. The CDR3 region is CASQGEVVGDSPLHF. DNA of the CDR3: TGTGCCAGTCAGGGGGAAGTTGTTGGTGATTCACCCCTCCACTTT.